One T cell receptor beta chain is described in this entry. Antigen specificity is unknown. These data originate in a study of cytomegalovirus exposure and HLA in healthy donors. Regarding the study as a whole: Association of 17,000 or so TCR beta sequences with HLA alleles was found at 0.05 false discovery rate in a later analysis. Cytomegalovirus-associated TCR beta chains were listed, numbering roughly 150.

V shed 0 bases and J 5 bases; nucleotides not matched to a gene: 4. The CDR3 is 16 residues long. Germline V gives CDR1 LGHNA, CDR2 YSLEER. PCR was performed using 60 Vbeta and 13 Jbeta primers. Libraries were prepared by immunoSEQ multiplex PCR; TCRdb keeps only in-frame clonotypes and omits some of them. The table records roughly 190,000 clones, about 83% of them present only once. V and J are TRBV4-3 and TRBJ2-3, with 11 bases lining up with TRBD2. The material sequenced was PBMCs. This TCR was sampled from a female donor in good health and CMV-seronegative. The CDR3 nucleotides are TGCGCCAGCAGCCAAGACGGACTAGCGGGTATAGATACGCAGTATTTT. Protein product: CASSQDGLAGIDTQYF.